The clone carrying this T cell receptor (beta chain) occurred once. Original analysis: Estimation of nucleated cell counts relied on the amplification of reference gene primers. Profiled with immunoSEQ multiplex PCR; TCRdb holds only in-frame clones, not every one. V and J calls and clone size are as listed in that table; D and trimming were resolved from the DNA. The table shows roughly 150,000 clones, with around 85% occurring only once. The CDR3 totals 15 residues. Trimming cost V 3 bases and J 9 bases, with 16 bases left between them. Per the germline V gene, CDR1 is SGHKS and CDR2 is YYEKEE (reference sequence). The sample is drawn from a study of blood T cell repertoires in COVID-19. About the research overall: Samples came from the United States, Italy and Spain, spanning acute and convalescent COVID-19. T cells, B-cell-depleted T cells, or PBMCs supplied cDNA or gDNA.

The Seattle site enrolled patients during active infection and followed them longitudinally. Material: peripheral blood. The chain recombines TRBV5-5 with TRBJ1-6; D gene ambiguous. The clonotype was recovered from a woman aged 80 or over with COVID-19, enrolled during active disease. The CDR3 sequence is CASSSLPAAGSPLHF. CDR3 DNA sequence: TGTGCCAGCAGCTCCCTCCCGGCCGCGGGTTCACCCCTCCACTTT.